The source of this T cell receptor beta chain is a study of siplizumab effects on memory and regulatory T cells (dated by TCRdb to about 2019). Broadly, across the study: The study looked at the effect of siplizumab, an anti-CD2 antibody, on alloreactive T-cell subsets in allogeneic mixed lymphocyte reactions made from human PBMCs.

Library preparation was by the immunoSEQ multiplex PCR assay. About 10^5 TCR templates per sample were assayed by the deep sequencing platform. Genomic DNA extracted from sorted T cells was used for TCRbeta CDR3 sequencing. The source study handled its data this way. Clonal analysis of TCRbeta CDR3 data was done in the R programming language. Alloreactive CD4+ and CD8+ clones were defined by comparing unstimulated samples with post-reaction CFSE-low samples. Alloreactive CD4+ clones were assigned to regulatory or non-regulatory origin by matching sequences to sorted unstimulated Treg and non-Treg repertoires. The table was pulled from immuneACCESS by TCRdb, which kept in-frame rearrangements only. Such tables lose some clones; where checked, under half of the loss comes from unresolved V genes, and the rest has no known cause. Clonal size and the V and J genes are those of that table, whereas D and trimming came from the DNA. Here the sample has around 110,000 clones; roughly 94% occur a single time. The ten most abundant clones make up roughly 1.7% of the sample.

Sorted unstimulated T cells and proliferating T cells recovered from mixed lymphocyte reactions were subjected to TCRbeta CDR3 sequencing. Fresh whole blood from 9 to 11 HLA-typed healthy donors was used to isolate PBMCs. Unstimulated CD4+ non-regulatory T cells were FACS-sorted to map the origin of alloreactive clones. Note on this clone: Its target antigen remains unknown. No much larger clone exists at a distance of one base, and base qualities are not known.

Broader findings and caveats from the paper: Siplizumab significantly lowered the cumulative frequency of alloreactive sequences that could be traced to unstimulated CD4+ memory T cells. The suppressive function of proliferating Tregs from siplizumab cultures was not functionally confirmed. Among mappable alloreactive CD4+ clones, an average Treg-derived fraction of roughly 70% was observed with siplizumab, compared with roughly 28% in control reactions. For roughly 75-96% of proliferating CD4+ or CD8+ clones, no naive or memory phenotype could be assigned. Unstimulated naive T cells appeared to be more diverse than memory T cells, and naive cells seemed to make a substantial contribution to the alloresponse. Because sequences at frequencies below about 10^-5 were poorly captured, only a minor fraction of alloreactive clones could be mapped back to unstimulated subsets.

V and J lose 3 bases and 6 bases, and a span of 7 bases separates them. Reading the germline V gene gives CDR1 SGHVS and CDR2 FQNEAQ. The CDR3, from cysteine to phenylalanine, totals 12 residues. The sequence is cut down to CDR3 DNA, 36 bases in frame from base 1. Sequenced: non-Treg CD4+ T cells sorted from blood. Reading the label with the study, this specimen's cell subset or site is: FACS-sorted unstimulated CD4+ non-regulatory T cells. This TCR was sampled from a human donor in good health. The sequence joins TRBV7-8 to TRBJ2-3; TRBD2 is perhaps the D gene, given 5 matching bases. The CDR3 has the sequence CASSFIADTQYF. The DNA is as follows: TGTGCCAGCAGCTTCATAGCGGATACGCAGTATTTT.